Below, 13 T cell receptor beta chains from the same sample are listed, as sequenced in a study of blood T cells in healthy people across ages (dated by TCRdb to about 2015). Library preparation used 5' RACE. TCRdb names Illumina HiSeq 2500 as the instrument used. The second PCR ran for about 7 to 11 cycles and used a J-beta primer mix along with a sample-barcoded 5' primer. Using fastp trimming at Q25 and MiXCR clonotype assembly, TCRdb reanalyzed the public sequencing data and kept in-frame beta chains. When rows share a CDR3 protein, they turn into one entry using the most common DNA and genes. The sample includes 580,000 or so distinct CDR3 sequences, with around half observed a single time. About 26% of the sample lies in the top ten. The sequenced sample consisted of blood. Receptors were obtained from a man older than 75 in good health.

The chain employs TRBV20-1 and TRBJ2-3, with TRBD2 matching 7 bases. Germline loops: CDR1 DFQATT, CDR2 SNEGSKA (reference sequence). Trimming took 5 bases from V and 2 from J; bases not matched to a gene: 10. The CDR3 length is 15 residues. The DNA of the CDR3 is TGCAGTGCTGGGACTACCCAGACTCTCACAGATACGCAGTATTTT. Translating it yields CSAGTTQTLTDTQYF.

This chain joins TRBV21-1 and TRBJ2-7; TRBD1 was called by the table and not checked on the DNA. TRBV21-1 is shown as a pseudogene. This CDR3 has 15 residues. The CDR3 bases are TGTGCCAGCAGCAAAGAGGGGGACAACTCCTACGAGCAGTACTTC. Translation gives CASSKEGDNSYEQYF.

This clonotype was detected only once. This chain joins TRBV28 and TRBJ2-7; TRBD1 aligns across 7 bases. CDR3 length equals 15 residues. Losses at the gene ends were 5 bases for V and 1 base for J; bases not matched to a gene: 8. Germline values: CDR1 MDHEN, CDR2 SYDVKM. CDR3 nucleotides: TGTGCCAGCAGTAACTCCGGGACAGCTTCCTACGAGCAGTACTTC. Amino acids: CASSNSGTASYEQYF.

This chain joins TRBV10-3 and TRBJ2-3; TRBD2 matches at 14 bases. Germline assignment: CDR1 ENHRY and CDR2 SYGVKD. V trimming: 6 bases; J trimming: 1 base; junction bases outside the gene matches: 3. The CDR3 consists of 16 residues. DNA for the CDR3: TGTGCCATCAGGGGGACTAGCGGGGGTCGCACAGATACGCAGTATTTT. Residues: CAIRGTSGGRTDTQYF.

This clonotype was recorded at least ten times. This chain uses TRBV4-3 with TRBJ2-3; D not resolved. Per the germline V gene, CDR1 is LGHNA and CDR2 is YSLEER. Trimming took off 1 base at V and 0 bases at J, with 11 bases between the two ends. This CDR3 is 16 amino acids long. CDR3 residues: CASSQGSAPSTDTQYF. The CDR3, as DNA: TGCGCCAGCAGCCAAGGGTCTGCTCCTAGCACAGATACGCAGTATTTT.

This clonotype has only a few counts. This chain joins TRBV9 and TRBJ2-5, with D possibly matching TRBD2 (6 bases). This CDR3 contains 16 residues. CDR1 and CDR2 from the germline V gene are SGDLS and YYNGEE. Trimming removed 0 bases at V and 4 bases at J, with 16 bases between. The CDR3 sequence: CASSVAAGMNGETQYF. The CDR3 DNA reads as TGTGCCAGCAGCGTAGCGGCGGGGATGAACGGAGAGACCCAGTACTTC. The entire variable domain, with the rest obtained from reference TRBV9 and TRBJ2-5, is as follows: DSGVTQTPKHLITATGQRVTLRCSPRSGDLSVYWYQQSLDQGLQFLIQYYNGEERAKGNILERFSAQQFPDLHSELNLSSLELGDSALYFCASSVAAGMNGETQYFGPGTRLLVL.

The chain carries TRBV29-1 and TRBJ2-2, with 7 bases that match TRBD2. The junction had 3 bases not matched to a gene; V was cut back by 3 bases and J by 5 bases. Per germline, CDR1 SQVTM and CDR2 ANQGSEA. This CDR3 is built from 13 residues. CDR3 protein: CSVDPRGTGELFF. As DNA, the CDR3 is TGCAGCGTTGATCCGCGGGGGACCGGGGAGCTGTTTTTT.

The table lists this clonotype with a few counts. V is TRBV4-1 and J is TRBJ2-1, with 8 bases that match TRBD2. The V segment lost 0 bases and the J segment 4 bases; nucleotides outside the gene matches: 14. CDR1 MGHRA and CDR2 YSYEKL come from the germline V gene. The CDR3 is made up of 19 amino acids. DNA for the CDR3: TGCGCCAGCAGCCAAGATATGTACCCAGCGGGAGCACGGTACAATGAGCAGTTCTTC. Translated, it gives CASSQDMYPAGARYNEQFF.

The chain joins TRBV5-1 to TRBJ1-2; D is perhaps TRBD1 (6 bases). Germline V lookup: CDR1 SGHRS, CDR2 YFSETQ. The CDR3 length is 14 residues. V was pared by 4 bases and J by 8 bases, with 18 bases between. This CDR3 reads CASSPDRGFQGYTF. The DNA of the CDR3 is TGCGCCAGCAGCCCGGATAGGGGGTTTCAGGGCTACACCTTC.

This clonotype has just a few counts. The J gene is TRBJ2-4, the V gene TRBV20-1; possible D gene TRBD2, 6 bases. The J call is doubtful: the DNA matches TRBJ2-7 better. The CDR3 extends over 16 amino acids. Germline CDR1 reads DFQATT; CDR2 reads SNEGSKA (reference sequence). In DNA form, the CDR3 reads TGCAGTGCTCCCTCCCGGGGACTTAGCGCAGGGTACGAGCAGTACTTC. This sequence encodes CSAPSRGLSAGYEQYF.

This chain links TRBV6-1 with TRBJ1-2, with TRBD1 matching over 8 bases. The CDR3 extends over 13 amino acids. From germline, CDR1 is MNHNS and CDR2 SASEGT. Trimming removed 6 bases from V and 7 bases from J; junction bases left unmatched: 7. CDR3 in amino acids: CASRVGTGGGYTF. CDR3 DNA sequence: TGTGCCAGCAGGGTCGGGACAGGAGGTGGCTACACCTTC.

The CDR3 DNA is TGCAGTGCTAGTGGCACTGGGGTCGGCTACGAGCAGTACTTC. Protein product: CSASGTGVGYEQYF. The genes are TRBV20-1 and TRBJ2-4; no firm D call. The assigned J gene may be wrong: the sequence end matches TRBJ2-7 better. The CDR3 length is 14 residues. The germline gives CDR1 DFQATT, CDR2 SNEGSKA (reference sequence).

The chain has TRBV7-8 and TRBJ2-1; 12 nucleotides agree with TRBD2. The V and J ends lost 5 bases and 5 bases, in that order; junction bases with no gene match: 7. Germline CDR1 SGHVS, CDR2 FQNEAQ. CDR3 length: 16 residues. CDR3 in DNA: TGTGCCAGCAGCCCCCGTAGACTAGCGGGGGACAATGAGCAGTTCTTC. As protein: CASSPRRLAGDNEQFF. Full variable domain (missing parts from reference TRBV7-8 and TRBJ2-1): GAGVSQSPRYKVAKRGQDVALRCDPISGHVSLFWYQQALGQGPEFLTYFQNEAQLDKSGLPSDRFFAERPEGSVSTLKIQRTQQEDSAVYLCASSPRRLAGDNEQFFGPGTRLTVL.